This T cell receptor (beta chain) was profiled in a study of blood T cells in healthy people across ages. Regarding the study as a whole: Both naive CD4+ cell counts and diversity were greater in long-lived donors than in aged donors. Donor CMV status was unknown, possibly confounding expanded clonotype changes.

V was shortened by 9 bases and J by 2 bases, with 9 bases between the two germline ends. CDR3 length equals 12 residues. For this clonotype: Its cognate antigen is unknown.

Primers used in a second PCR of roughly 7 to 11 cycles were a sample-barcoded 5' primer and a J-beta primer mix. Researchers report that a template-switch adaptor with 12 random nucleotides tagged each cDNA molecule. Every individual sample yielded 2.5 million or more paired-end reads (each containing CDR3). A single record per CDR3 protein comes from TCRdb applying MiXCR to the 5' RACE reads. The profile shows some 780,000 distinct CDR3 sequences, about 56% of them singletons. This TCR was sampled from a man aged 35-49 years in good health. This chain links TRBV12-3 or TRBV12-4 with TRBJ2-3; TRBD2 might be the D (5 bases). Sequencing was performed on blood. The CDR3 DNA follows: TGTGCCAGTGGAGCGGCCACAGATACGCAGTATTTT. Its translation: CASGAATDTQYF.